This T cell receptor (beta chain) is from a study of blood T cell repertoires in COVID-19. This clone was picked up one time. The method was immunoSEQ multiplex PCR; TCRdb's version includes in-frame clones alone and lacks a portion of them. Among under 65,000 clones, about nine tenths were seen once, and the ten largest hold roughly 8.6%. Material for sequencing was peripheral blood. The TCR was taken from a human donor in a cohort sampled during active COVID-19.

The CDR3 loop reads CASSLEGSRPATNEKLFF. The DNA of the CDR3 is TGTGCCAGCAGCTTGGAAGGGAGCAGGCCTGCAACTAATGAAAAACTGTTTTTT. The V gene is TRBV5-8, the J gene TRBJ1-4, with D hard to call. V was pared by 0 bases and J by 0 bases, with 15 bases between. The CDR3 loop spans 18 amino acids. Germline CDR1 SGHTS, CDR2 YDEGEE.